Reported below is one T cell receptor (beta chain). The sample belongs to a study of blood T cell repertoires in COVID-19. The assay was immunoSEQ multiplex PCR, and TCRdb's table has in-frame clones only and misses some. The data show some 200,000 clones, roughly 85% seen once. Germline V lookup: CDR1 LNHDA, CDR2 SQIVND (reference sequence). The V segment lost 5 bases and the J segment 6 bases; nucleotides outside the gene matches: 10. The CDR3 extends over 16 amino acids. The rearrangement joins TRBV19 to TRBJ2-4; 10 bases map to TRBD1. Specimen: PBMCs or T cells enriched from blood (not recorded which). This sequence originates from a woman in her thirties or forties with acute COVID-19. The chain's CDR3 is CASSSAGTGVRNIQYF. DNA for the CDR3: TGTGCCAGTAGTTCCGCCGGGACAGGGGTCAGAAACATTCAGTACTTC.